This T cell receptor (beta chain) was captured in a study of blood T cell repertoires in COVID-19. Overall study: Spain, Italy and the United States supplied samples that represented acute and convalescent COVID-19. From T cells, B-cell-depleted T cells, or PBMCs came the material, which was cDNA or gDNA.

Original handling: Researchers report that nucleated cell counts were estimated from reference gene primer amplification. Clones were sequenced by immunoSEQ multiplex PCR, and TCRdb holds only the in-frame ones, with some missing. Clone size and the V and J calls come from that table; the DNA yielded D and trimming. Of about 170,000 clones detected, 84% appear once; the ten largest clones hold roughly 8%. The sample holds one count of this clone. CDR3 length: 12 amino acids. The germline V gene has CDR1 LNHDA and CDR2 SQIVND (reference sequence). The V and J ends lost 7 bases and 4 bases respectively, with 8 bases between them.

The clonotype originates from a middle-aged man who had recovered from COVID-19. This rearrangement joins TRBV19 to TRBJ1-5; D is ambiguous. Sequencing was performed on peripheral blood. The chain's CDR3 is CASTFQNQPQHF. The CDR3, as DNA: TGTGCCAGTACGTTTCAGAATCAGCCCCAGCATTTT. The full variable domain, rest sourced from reference TRBV19 and TRBJ1-5, is DGGITQSPKYLFRKEGQNVTLSCEQNLNHDAMYWYRQDPGQGLRLIYYSQIVNDFQKGDIAEGYSVSREKKESFPLTVTSAQKNPTAFYLCASTFQNQPQHFGDGTRLSIL.